This TCR beta chain was captured in a study of control samples from healthy donors and cancer patients. Generated by immunoSEQ multiplex PCR, the TCRdb table keeps only in-frame clones and is missing some. The table has some 120,000 clones, 85% to 95% seen once. The CDR3 length is 15 residues. V shed 5 bases and J 0 bases; nucleotides not matched to a gene: 4. Germline V CDR1 and CDR2: SGHNT, YYREEE (reference sequence). The V and J genes are TRBV5-4 and TRBJ2-2, with 7 nucleotides matching TRBD1. This TCR came from a young man in good health. The sequenced sample consisted of blood. The CDR3, as DNA: TGTGCCAGCAGGTGGGGGACAGCGAACACCGGGGAGCTGTTTTTT. Translated, it gives CASRWGTANTGELFF.